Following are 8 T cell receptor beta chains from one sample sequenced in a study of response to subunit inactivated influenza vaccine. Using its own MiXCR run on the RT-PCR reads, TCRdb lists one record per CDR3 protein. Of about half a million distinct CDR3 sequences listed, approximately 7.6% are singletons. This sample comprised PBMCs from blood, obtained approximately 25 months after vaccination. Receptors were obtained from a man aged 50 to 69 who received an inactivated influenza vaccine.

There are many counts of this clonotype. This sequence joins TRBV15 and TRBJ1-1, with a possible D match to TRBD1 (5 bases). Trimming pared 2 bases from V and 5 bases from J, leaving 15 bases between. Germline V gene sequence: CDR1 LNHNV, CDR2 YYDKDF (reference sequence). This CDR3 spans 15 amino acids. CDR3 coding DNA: TGTGCCACCAGCAGAACCGGGACCCGCCGGACTGAAGCTTTCTTT. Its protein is CATSRTGTRRTEAFF. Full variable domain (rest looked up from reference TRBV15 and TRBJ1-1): DAMVIQNPRYQVTQFGKPVTLSCSQTLNHNVMYWYQQKSSQAPKLLFHYYDKDFNNEADTPDNFQSRRPNTSFCFLDIRSPGLGDTAMYLCATSRTGTRRTEAFFGQGTRLTVV.

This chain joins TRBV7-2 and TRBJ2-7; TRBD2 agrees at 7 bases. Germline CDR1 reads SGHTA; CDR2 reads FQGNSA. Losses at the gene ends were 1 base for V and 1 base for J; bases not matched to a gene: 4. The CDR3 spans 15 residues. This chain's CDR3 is CASSLEGTNSYEQYF. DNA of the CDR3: TGTGCCAGCAGCTTAGAGGGGACTAATTCCTACGAGCAGTACTTC.

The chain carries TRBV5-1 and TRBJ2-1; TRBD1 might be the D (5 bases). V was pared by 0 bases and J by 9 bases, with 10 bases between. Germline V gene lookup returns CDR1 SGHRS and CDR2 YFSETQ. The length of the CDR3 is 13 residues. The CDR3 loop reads CASSLGQRGEQFF. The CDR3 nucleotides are TGCGCCAGCAGCTTGGGCCAAAGGGGTGAGCAGTTCTTC.

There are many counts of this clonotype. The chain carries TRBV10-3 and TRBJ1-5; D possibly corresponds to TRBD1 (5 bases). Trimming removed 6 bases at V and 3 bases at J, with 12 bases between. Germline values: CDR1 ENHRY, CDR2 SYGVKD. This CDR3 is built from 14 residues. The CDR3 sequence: CAIRQDGDNQPQHF. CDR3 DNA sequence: TGTGCCATCAGACAGGACGGGGACAATCAGCCCCAGCATTTT.

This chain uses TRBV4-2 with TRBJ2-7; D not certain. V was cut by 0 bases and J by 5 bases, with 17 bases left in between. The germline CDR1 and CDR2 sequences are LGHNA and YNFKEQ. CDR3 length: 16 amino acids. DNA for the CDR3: TGTGCCAGCAGCCAAGAAGTTCAGGCAGGTCCCGACGAGCAGTACTTC. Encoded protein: CASSQEVQAGPDEQYF.

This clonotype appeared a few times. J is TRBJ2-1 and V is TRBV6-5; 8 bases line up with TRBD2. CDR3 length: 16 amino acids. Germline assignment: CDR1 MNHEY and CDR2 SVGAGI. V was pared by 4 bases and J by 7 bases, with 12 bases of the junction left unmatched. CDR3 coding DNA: TGTGCCAGCAGTTTCGTTGCGGGGGGTTTTAGTAATGAGCAGTTCTTC. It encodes CASSFVAGGFSNEQFF.

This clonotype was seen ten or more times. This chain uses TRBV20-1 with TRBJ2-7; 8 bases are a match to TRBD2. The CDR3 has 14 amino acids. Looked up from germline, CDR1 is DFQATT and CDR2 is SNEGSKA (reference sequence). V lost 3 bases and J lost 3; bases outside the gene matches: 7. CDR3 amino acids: CSASLPGGNYEQYF. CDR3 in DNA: TGCAGTGCTAGTCTCCCGGGAGGGAACTACGAGCAGTACTTC.

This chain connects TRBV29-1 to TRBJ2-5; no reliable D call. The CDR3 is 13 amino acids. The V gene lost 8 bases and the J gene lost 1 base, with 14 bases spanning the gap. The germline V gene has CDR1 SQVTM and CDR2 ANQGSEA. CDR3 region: CSQSFGLQETQYF. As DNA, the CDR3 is TGCAGCCAGTCATTCGGGCTCCAAGAGACCCAGTACTTC.